A single sample gave rise to the 31 T cell receptor beta chains below, sequenced in a study of post-analysis software for immune sequencing data. General study findings and limits: The study found TRBV5-6, TRBV5-1 and TRBV20-1 among roughly 5 TRBV segments more frequent in patients than controls.

Their specific antigens are unknown. cDNA libraries of TCR beta carried unique molecular identifiers. TCRdb independently ran MiXCR on the PCR reads; one entry per CDR3 protein. The table shows 450,000 to 700,000 distinct CDR3 sequences, with 44% occurring only once. Sequencing was performed on blood. The origin of the receptors is a girl under 18 with multiple sclerosis.

The CDR3 reads CSAHRDSRRGEQYF. As DNA, the CDR3 is TGCAGTGCTCACCGGGACAGCCGGCGGGGCGAGCAGTACTTC. The J gene is TRBJ2-1, the V gene TRBV20-1; D might be TRBD1 (7 bases). The J call may be in error: the DNA end matches TRBJ2-7 better. This CDR3 comprises 14 residues. The germline gives CDR1 DFQATT, CDR2 SNEGSKA (reference sequence).

This chain links TRBV7-9 with TRBJ2-7; no firm D call. Germline V gives CDR1 SEHNR, CDR2 FQNEAQ (reference sequence). The germline V and J ends were trimmed by 1 base and 2 bases, with 9 bases remaining between them. The CDR3 covers 14 residues. The DNA for the CDR3 is TGTGCCAGCAGCTTAGACCCCAGGACCTACGAGCAGTACTTC. Translated: CASSLDPRTYEQYF.

The V gene is TRBV5-1, the J gene TRBJ1-6; 7 bases are a match to TRBD1. J lost 10 bases, V lost 4 bases, and 11 bases had no gene match. Germline V gene data show CDR1 as SGHRS and CDR2 as YFSETQ. The CDR3 length is 15 residues. The CDR3 protein is CASSARQGKESPLHF. The CDR3 nucleotides read TGCGCCAGCAGCGCCCGACAGGGAAAGGAATCACCCCTCCACTTT.

J is TRBJ2-1 and V is TRBV12-3 or TRBV12-4, with D possibly matching TRBD1 (5 bases). This CDR3 has 14 residues. Trimming took 3 bases from V and 2 from J, leaving 8 bases between them. CDR3: CASSFGQAYNEQFF. CDR3 nucleotides: TGTGCCAGCAGTTTCGGACAAGCCTACAATGAGCAGTTCTTC.

Remarks on this clonotype: One end of the junction does not line up with germline, which may come from a read error. This chain joins TRBV12-3 or TRBV12-4 and TRBJ1-5; no clear D gene. CDR3 length: 12 residues. The CDR3 region is CACSFQNQPQHF. CDR3 DNA: TGTGCCTGCAGTTTTCAGAATCAGCCCCAGCATTTT.

The chain carries TRBV3-1 and TRBJ1-2; perhaps TRBD1 as D (5 bases). V lost 0 bases, J lost 4 bases, and 12 bases lay in between. Germline assignment: CDR1 LGHDT and CDR2 YNNKEL (reference sequence). CDR3 length: 15 amino acids. CDR3 residues: CASSQDWGGSYGYTF. DNA for the CDR3: TGTGCCAGCAGCCAAGATTGGGGGGGAAGCTATGGCTACACCTTC.

This clonotype was picked up a small number of times. The chain combines TRBV30 with TRBJ2-4; TRBD2 matches 11 bases. The J call may be mistaken, given a closer DNA end match to TRBJ2-7. This CDR3 contains 15 residues. Germline values: CDR1 GTSNPN, CDR2 SVGIG (reference sequence). In DNA, the CDR3 is TGTGCCTGGAGTGCAGGGGTAGCGGGAGGGTTCGAGCAGTACTTC. Residues: CAWSAGVAGGFEQYF.

This chain links TRBV29-1 with TRBJ2-1, with 8 bases identical to TRBD2. Per the germline V gene, CDR1 is SQVTM and CDR2 is ANQGSEA. CDR3 length: 13 residues. V gave up 4 bases and J gave up 11 bases; unmatched junction bases: 10. This chain's CDR3 is CSVGREAVIKQFF. CDR3 DNA sequence: TGCAGCGTTGGGCGGGAGGCAGTCATAAAGCAGTTCTTC.

The table lists this clonotype with a few counts. V is TRBV6-6 and J is TRBJ2-4, with D perhaps being TRBD1 or TRBD2 (5 bases each). CDR3 length equals 16 residues. V shed 4 bases and J shed 0 bases, with 13 bases lying between them. CDR1 MNHNY and CDR2 SVGAGI come from the germline V gene (reference sequence). CDR3 DNA sequence: TGTGCCAGCAGTTTCAGGGCGGGTGTAGCCAAAAACATTCAGTACTTC. This codes for CASSFRAGVAKNIQYF.

The genes are TRBV5-1 and TRBJ2-6, with D perhaps TRBD1 (6 bases). CDR1 and CDR2 (germline): SGHRS, YFSETQ. Between the trimmed V and J ends, which lost 3 bases and 4 bases, there was a span of 14 bases. The CDR3 is made up of 16 amino acids. DNA for the CDR3: TGCGCCAGCAGCTGGTCAGGGGAATCCGGGGCCAACGTCCTGACTTTC. This encodes CASSWSGESGANVLTF.

The V call is TRBV6-1, the J call TRBJ1-5, with 7 bases lining up with TRBD1. V was clipped by 6 bases and J by 0 bases; unmatched bases: 17. The CDR3 length is 19 residues. CDR1 MNHNS and CDR2 SASEGT come from the germline V gene. This chain's CDR3 is CASSSIQGKGRFSNQPQHF. The DNA for the CDR3 is TGTGCCAGCAGCTCCATACAGGGGAAAGGGAGGTTTAGCAATCAGCCCCAGCATTTT.

The table lists this clonotype with many counts. This rearrangement joins TRBV5-1 to TRBJ1-1; D may be TRBD1 (5 bases). Germline V gene data show CDR1 as SGHRS and CDR2 as YFSETQ. The length of the CDR3 is 14 residues. V shed 2 bases and J shed 4 bases, with 12 bases lying between them. CDR3 protein: CASSFGGGGTEAFF. CDR3 sequence (DNA): TGCGCCAGCAGCTTCGGGGGGGGTGGCACTGAAGCTTTCTTT.

This rearrangement joins TRBV29-1 to TRBJ1-2, with 9 positions matching TRBD1. The germline gives CDR1 SQVTM, CDR2 ANQGSEA. The CDR3 length is 16 residues. V was clipped by 1 base and J by 5 bases; unmatched bases: 11. The CDR3: CSVEGSQGALRYGYTF. DNA of the CDR3: TGCAGCGTTGAAGGCTCACAGGGGGCGTTACGGTATGGCTACACCTTC.

In its sample, this clonotype was seen a few times. This chain links TRBV11-2 with TRBJ2-1; no clear D gene. V lost 7 bases and J lost 13, with 20 bases in between. From germline, CDR1 is SGHAT and CDR2 FQNNGV. This CDR3 region has 13 residues. CDR3 nucleotides: TGTGCCAGCACCACATTTACCGACCAGACCCAGTTCTTC. It translates to CASTTFTDQTQFF.

This clonotype has ten or more counts. This chain links TRBV12-3 or TRBV12-4 with TRBJ2-3; TRBD1 or TRBD2 may be the D gene (5 bases each). The CDR3 sequence is 12 residues long. Deletions cut 5 bases from V and 4 bases from J, with 7 bases between. CDR3 amino acids: CASSLGADTQYF. In nucleotides, the CDR3 is TGTGCCAGCAGTCTGGGGGCAGATACGCAGTATTTT.

This clonotype has just a few counts. The chain has TRBV29-1 and TRBJ2-5; D ambiguous. The CDR3 runs to 12 residues. Germline CDR1 SQVTM, CDR2 ANQGSEA. Trimming removed 4 bases at V and 2 bases at J, with 8 bases between. The CDR3 protein is CSVVHRQETQYF. The CDR3 bases are TGCAGCGTTGTTCACCGGCAAGAGACCCAGTACTTC. Full variable domain (outside the CDR3, taken from reference TRBV29-1 and TRBJ2-5): SAVISQKPSRDICQRGTSLTIQCQVDSQVTMMFWYRQQPGQSLTLIATANQGSEATYESGFVIDKFPISRPNLTFSTLTVSNMSPEDSSIYLCSVVHRQETQYFGPGTRLLVL.

The genes are TRBV12-3 or TRBV12-4 and TRBJ2-7; no firm D call. CDR3 size: 14 residues. With 7 bases removed from V and 3 bases from J, the gap between germline ends came to 16 bases. Here the CDR3 reads CASTLGRTVYEQYF. In DNA, the CDR3 is TGTGCCAGCACATTGGGTAGAACAGTCTACGAGCAGTACTTC.

The rearrangement links TRBV4-1 to TRBJ1-1, with 9 bases matching TRBD1. With V trimmed by 2 bases and J by 5 bases, 3 bases remained unmatched. Germline CDR1 MGHRA, CDR2 YSYEKL. The CDR3 has 14 amino acids. CDR3 amino acids: CASSQQDRGTEAFF. In DNA form, the CDR3 reads TGCGCCAGCAGCCAACAGGACAGGGGAACTGAAGCTTTCTTT.

The V gene is TRBV29-1, the J gene TRBJ1-1; 10 positions match TRBD1. V shed 6 bases, J shed 4 bases, and the junction held 2 bases outside the gene matches. CDR3 size: 12 residues. The germline gives CDR1 SQVTM, CDR2 ANQGSEA. CDR3 nucleotides: TGCAGCGTGGGACAGGGGCCCACTGAAGCTTTCTTT. Its translation: CSVGQGPTEAFF.

Concerning this clonotype: No conserved phenylalanine or tryptophan ends this CDR3, so it is likely a read error. The chain recombines TRBV4-2 with TRBJ1-2; TRBD1 matches 10 bases. The ends lost 8 bases at V and 5 bases at J; junction bases unmatched: 5. Germline V lookup: CDR1 LGHNA, CDR2 YNFKEQ. This CDR3 comprises 13 residues. The CDR3 DNA reads TGTGCCAGCTCGGCGGGACAGGGGTATGGCTACACCTGC. Amino acids: CASSAGQGYGYTC.

CDR3 sequence (DNA): TGTGCCAGCAGCCCTCCAAGGCGAAAAGTAGGTGAGCAGTACTTC. Translation gives CASSPPRRKVGEQYF. The genes are TRBV11-3 and TRBJ2-5; D is undetermined. Trimming left V 5 bases short and J 11 bases short, with 24 bases between. Germline CDR1 and CDR2: SGHNT and YENEEA. The CDR3 is 15 amino acids.

V is TRBV7-2 and J is TRBJ2-4, with D perhaps TRBD1 or TRBD2 (6 bases each). Trimming pared 4 bases from V and 0 bases from J, leaving 13 bases between. From germline, CDR1 is SGHTA and CDR2 FQGNSA. This CDR3 is built from 16 residues. CDR3 DNA: TGTGCCAGCAGCTGGGGGGCGGGACTAGCCAAAAACATTCAGTACTTC. Translation gives CASSWGAGLAKNIQYF. The entire variable domain, with the rest obtained from reference TRBV7-2 and TRBJ2-4, is as follows: GAGVSQSPSNKVTEKGKDVELRCDPISGHTALYWYRQSLGQGLEFLIYFQGNSAPDKSGLPSDRFSAERTGGSVSTLTIQRTQQEDSAVYLCASSWGAGLAKNIQYFGAGTRLSVL.

Ten or more counts support this clonotype. The chain carries TRBV10-3 and TRBJ2-7, with 8 bases that match TRBD2. Germline V gene lookup returns CDR1 ENHRY and CDR2 SYGVKD. After removal of 8 bases from V and 8 bases from J, the junction contained 20 bases not matched to a gene. The CDR3 extends over 16 amino acids. CDR3 nucleotides: TGTGCCATCGACCGGGAGGGGGACACACCTGGCCCTCAGCAGTACTTC. Its protein is CAIDREGDTPGPQQYF.

V gene TRBV5-6 combines with J gene TRBJ2-4, with TRBD1 matching over 7 bases. The J call may be faulty, since TRBJ2-5 better matches the DNA end. CDR1 is SGHDT, CDR2 YYEEEE, per germline. CDR3 length equals 14 residues. CDR3 sequence reads: CASSQITGAETQYF. The CDR3 DNA reads as TGTGCCAGCAGCCAGATCACAGGGGCAGAGACCCAGTACTTC.

The chain couples TRBV4-1 to TRBJ2-1; TRBD2 matches at 10 bases. The CDR3 runs 15 residues. Germline V gene lookup returns CDR1 MGHRA and CDR2 YSYEKL. Unmatched junction bases numbered 6, after V lost 4 bases and J lost 6 bases. CDR3 sequence reads: CASSRTGLASNEQFF. CDR3 sequence (DNA): TGCGCCAGCAGCCGGACGGGACTAGCGAGCAATGAGCAGTTCTTC.

This clonotype was seen more than once but under ten times. The chain carries TRBV7-9 and TRBJ2-7; TRBD1 matches at 7 bases. The V segment lost 2 bases and the J segment 2 bases; nucleotides outside the gene matches: 6. CDR3 length equals 15 residues. The V gene's germline CDR1 is SEHNR and CDR2 FQNEAQ (reference sequence). CDR3: CASSLIGTDTYEQYF. The CDR3 region has the DNA TGTGCCAGCAGCTTAATTGGGACAGATACCTACGAGCAGTACTTC.

This clonotype has just a few counts. J is TRBJ1-5 and V is TRBV3-1; D unclear. Germline CDR1 and CDR2: LGHDT and YNNKEL (reference sequence). The CDR3 spans 16 residues. V was pared by 0 bases and J by 6 bases, with 15 bases between. The CDR3 reads CASSQDRTDGRQPQHF. The CDR3 DNA follows: TGTGCCAGCAGCCAAGATCGGACCGACGGGCGTCAGCCCCAGCATTTT. The full variable domain, rest sourced from reference TRBV3-1 and TRBJ1-5, is DTAVSQTPKYLVTQMGNDKSIKCEQNLGHDTMYWYKQDSKKFLKIMFSYNNKELIINETVPNRFSPKSPDKAHLNLHINSLELGDSAVYFCASSQDRTDGRQPQHFGDGTRLSIL.

The rearrangement joins TRBV12-3 or TRBV12-4 to TRBJ1-5; TRBD1 matches at 9 bases. The CDR3 covers 15 residues. Germline trimming cut 5 bases from V and 2 bases from J; bases unmatched to any gene: 4. The CDR3 loop is CASSLTGGGNQPQHF. As DNA, the CDR3 is TGTGCCAGCAGTCTGACAGGGGGAGGCAATCAGCCCCAGCATTTT.

The count of this clonotype is one. J is TRBJ1-2 and V is TRBV30; TRBD1 matches at 9 bases. The germline gives CDR1 GTSNPN, CDR2 SVGIG (reference sequence). V lost 5 bases, J lost 4 bases, and 8 bases stayed unmatched. The CDR3 extends over 14 amino acids. This CDR3 reads CAWAGTGLGYGYTF. The DNA for the CDR3 is TGTGCCTGGGCCGGGACAGGGCTTGGCTATGGCTACACCTTC.

This chain joins TRBV7-2 and TRBJ2-7; D perhaps matches TRBD1 (6 bases). Trimming left V 5 bases short and J 5 bases short, with 19 bases between. The CDR3 covers 15 residues. Germline V gives CDR1 SGHTA, CDR2 FQGNSA. The chain's CDR3 is CASSLRWTAAHEQYF. Here the CDR3 DNA reads TGTGCCAGCAGCCTACGATGGACAGCCGCCCACGAGCAGTACTTC.

In DNA form, the CDR3 reads TGCGCCAGCAGCTTGCACAGGGATGGCTACACCTTC. It translates to CASSLHRDGYTF. The rearrangement joins TRBV5-1 to TRBJ1-2; a possible D gene is TRBD1 (6 bases). The ends were cut back, 1 base at V and 6 bases at J, with 7 bases in the middle. Germline CDR1 and CDR2: SGHRS and YFSETQ. This CDR3 is built from 12 residues.